This T cell receptor (beta chain) was sequenced during a study of control samples from healthy donors and cancer patients. Generated by immunoSEQ multiplex PCR, the TCRdb table keeps only in-frame clones and is missing some. The sample records fewer than 200,000 clones, nearly 90% being singletons. V was pared by 3 bases and J by 5 bases, with 16 bases between. CDR3 length: 15 residues. Germline lookup yields CDR1 KGHSH and CDR2 LQKENI. The receptor was derived from a woman in her forties or fifties in good health. Sequenced material: blood. The gene calls are TRBV18 and TRBJ2-5; perhaps TRBD2 as D (6 bases). CDR3 sequence reads: CASSPFFGTQETQYF. CDR3 bases: TGTGCCAGCTCACCCTTCTTCGGGACTCAGGAGACCCAGTACTTC. Full variable domain (rest looked up from reference TRBV18 and TRBJ2-5): NAGVMQNPRHLVRRRGQEARLRCSPMKGHSHVYWYRQLPEEGLKFMVYLQKENIIDESGMPKERFSAEFPKEGPSILRIQQVVRGDSAAYFCASSPFFGTQETQYFGPGTRLLVL.